The 22 T cell receptor beta chains below all came from one sample that was sequenced in a study of human T cells and chemical hapten exposure. Each CDR3 protein gets one entry after TCRdb re-called the RACE reads with MiXCR. Here the sample spans over 100,000 distinct CDR3 sequences, 9.2% being singletons. Time point here: patch test 2, 6 weeks after DPC sensitization. The treatment is: therapeutic diphenylcyclopropenone sensitization with weekly scalp DPC. The sample was whole blood, taken in connection with sensitization to the hapten diphenylcyclopropenone (DPC). The receptors were gathered from a woman aged 40 to 50 with alopecia areata. Some clones in this sample may be carry-over from other donors' samples.

This clonotype has more than one count but fewer than ten. V gene TRBV4-1 combines with J gene TRBJ1-1; 7 positions agree with TRBD1. V was clipped by 1 base and J by 8 bases; unmatched bases: 10. The germline gives CDR1 MGHRA, CDR2 YSYEKL. This CDR3 is 15 amino acids long. This CDR3 is CASSQVETGLKEAFF. The CDR3 DNA reads as TGCGCCAGCAGCCAAGTGGAGACAGGGCTCAAGGAAGCTTTCTTT.

This clonotype was picked up a small number of times. The chain recombines TRBV20-1 with TRBJ2-3; tentative D call: TRBD1 (6 bases). The germline V gene has CDR1 DFQATT and CDR2 SNEGSKA (reference sequence). This CDR3 comprises 14 residues. V lost 6 bases and J 10 bases, leaving 23 bases between the germline ends. The CDR3 DNA reads as TGCAGTGCCGGACAGAACTACCTCCAGATTCCGCAGTATTTT. This translates into CSAGQNYLQIPQYF.

There are many counts of this clonotype. The chain has TRBV4-2 and TRBJ2-3, with D tentatively TRBD1 or TRBD2 (5 bases each). Germline V gene sequence: CDR1 LGHNA, CDR2 YNFKEQ. This CDR3 has 19 amino acids. Between the trimmed V and J ends, which lost 0 bases and 2 bases, there was a span of 21 bases. This chain's CDR3 is CASSQDRSVGAPNTDTQYF. DNA for the CDR3: TGTGCCAGCAGCCAAGATCGAAGTGTCGGGGCCCCGAACACAGATACGCAGTATTTT.

The CDR3 spells CASSQHAQNTGELFF. The CDR3 bases are TGTGCCAGCAGCCAACATGCCCAGAACACCGGGGAGCTGTTTTTT. The rearrangement uses TRBV4-2 and TRBJ2-2; D uncertain. This CDR3 is 15 amino acids long. Trimming removed 2 bases at V and 1 base at J, with 8 bases between. Germline CDR1 is LGHNA and CDR2 is YNFKEQ.

V usage is TRBV29-1 and J usage is TRBJ1-5; 10 nucleotides agree with TRBD1. Germline V gene data show CDR1 as SQVTM and CDR2 as ANQGSEA. This CDR3 has 14 residues. Trimming cost V 6 bases and J 5 bases; bases outside gene matches: 7. The CDR3 nucleotides are TGCAGCGTAGTAGCCGGGACAGGGGATCAGCCCCAGCATTTT. Translating it yields CSVVAGTGDQPQHF.

This clonotype appeared many times. The rearrangement joins TRBV5-4 to TRBJ2-6, with D possibly being TRBD1 (6 bases). The CDR3 runs to 15 residues. Trimming pared 4 bases from V and 1 base from J, leaving 9 bases between. Germline assignment: CDR1 SGHNT and CDR2 YYREEE (reference sequence). CDR3 coding DNA: TGTGCCAGCAGCCCACAGGGATCTGGGGCCAACGTCCTGACTTTC. Its protein product is CASSPQGSGANVLTF.

The chain recombines TRBV12-3 or TRBV12-4 with TRBJ1-2; D gene uncertain. The CDR3 sequence is 11 residues long. V shed 5 bases and J shed 7 bases, with 8 bases lying between them. CDR3 DNA: TGTGCCAGCAGTGCTCGGGGTGGCTACACCTTC. Its protein is CASSARGGYTF.

The rearrangement joins TRBV4-2 to TRBJ2-7; TRBD1 might be the D (5 bases). Trimming removed 0 bases from V and 0 bases from J, with 18 bases in between. This CDR3 region has 18 residues. Germline V CDR1 and CDR2: LGHNA, YNFKEQ. CDR3 DNA sequence: TGTGCCAGCAGCCAAGAGGTTGCAGACAGCATAAACTCCTACGAGCAGTACTTC. Translation gives CASSQEVADSINSYEQYF.

This clonotype was seen many times. This chain joins TRBV6-4 and TRBJ2-3; D uncertain. V was clipped by 6 bases and J by 5 bases, with 15 bases between them. Germline CDR1 and CDR2: MRHNA and SNTAGT. The length of the CDR3 is 14 residues. Here the CDR3 reads CASRAAARRDTQYF. In DNA form, the CDR3 reads TGTGCCAGCAGGGCCGCGGCCCGGAGAGATACGCAGTATTTT.

This clonotype turned up a few times. The chain uses TRBV7-2 and TRBJ2-5, with TRBD1 matching 11 bases. CDR3 length: 16 amino acids. CDR1 SGHTA and CDR2 FQGNSA come from the germline V gene. Trimming cost V 1 base and J 4 bases; bases outside gene matches: 5. DNA for the CDR3: TGTGCCAGCAGCTTAGGAGGGGACAGGGGGACAGAGACCCAGTACTTC. This encodes CASSLGGDRGTETQYF.

The chain uses TRBV7-9 and TRBJ1-5; perhaps TRBD1 as D (5 bases). The CDR3 has 12 amino acids. Per the germline V gene, CDR1 is SEHNR and CDR2 is FQNEAQ (reference sequence). Between the trimmed V and J ends, which lost 6 bases and 7 bases, there was a span of 10 bases. The CDR3 sequence: CASSSGSQPQHF. CDR3 DNA: TGTGCCAGCAGTTCAGGGTCCCAGCCCCAGCATTTT.

J is TRBJ1-2 and V is TRBV3-1; D is ambiguous. The length of the CDR3 is 15 residues. V dropped 0 bases and J dropped 6 bases, with 14 bases sitting between them. Per germline, CDR1 LGHDT and CDR2 YNNKEL (reference sequence). As DNA, the CDR3 is TGTGCCAGCAGCCAAGATCAGGAACAGTCGAATGGCTACACCTTC. Protein: CASSQDQEQSNGYTF.

J is TRBJ1-6 and V is TRBV20-1, with D unclear. CDR1 and CDR2 (germline): DFQATT, SNEGSKA (reference sequence). V dropped 7 bases and J dropped 6 bases, with 16 bases sitting between them. The CDR3 sequence is 14 residues long. The CDR3 region has the DNA TGCAGTGTCGGGGTGTCAGAGGCTAATTCACCCCTCCACTTT. It specifies CSVGVSEANSPLHF.

This clonotype appeared a few times. The chain recombines TRBV19 with TRBJ2-7; 7 bases fit TRBD1. The J segment lost 2 bases and the V segment lost 5 bases, leaving 12 bases of the junction unmatched. The V gene's germline CDR1 is LNHDA and CDR2 SQIVND (reference sequence). This CDR3 comprises 16 residues. In DNA form, the CDR3 reads TGTGCCAGTAGTTTAACATTCCGGGACAGAGCCTACGAGCAGTACTTC. Protein product: CASSLTFRDRAYEQYF.

This clonotype was counted ten times or more. The J gene is TRBJ1-1, the V gene TRBV7-9; no firm D call. CDR3 length: 15 amino acids. V gave up 2 bases and J gave up 3 bases, with 13 bases separating them. Germline lookup yields CDR1 SEHNR and CDR2 FQNEAQ (reference sequence). The CDR3 DNA sequence: TGTGCCAGCAGCTTACGTGAGGGCCCCGACACTGAAGCTTTCTTT. This sequence encodes CASSLREGPDTEAFF.

In its sample, this clonotype was seen a few times. The chain employs TRBV7-9 and TRBJ1-1; D is unclear. Trimming removed 5 bases at V and 1 base at J, with 11 bases between. Germline V gives CDR1 SEHNR, CDR2 FQNEAQ (reference sequence). This CDR3 is built from 14 residues. CDR3 amino acids: CASSPLGPNTEAFF. As DNA, the CDR3 is TGTGCCAGCAGCCCCCTGGGCCCGAACACTGAAGCTTTCTTT.

This chain links TRBV2 with TRBJ1-1, with unresolved D. Trimming cost V 3 bases and J 3 bases, with 11 bases left between them. Germline-derived CDR1 and CDR2 are SNHLY and FYNNEI. CDR3 length: 14 amino acids. CDR3 coding DNA: TGTGCCAGCAGTGAGGACCCCATGCACACTGAAGCTTTCTTT. This encodes CASSEDPMHTEAFF. The full variable domain, its missing parts supplied by reference TRBV2 and TRBJ1-1, is EPEVTQTPSHQVTQMGQEVILRCVPISNHLYFYWYRQILGQKVEFLVSFYNNEISEKSEIFDDQFSVERPDGSNFTLKIRSTKLEDSAMYFCASSEDPMHTEAFFGQGTRLTVV.

This clonotype was counted at least ten times. The V call is TRBV5-1, the J call TRBJ2-3; D possibly corresponds to TRBD2 (6 bases). Trimming pared 3 bases from V and 2 bases from J, leaving 10 bases between. There are 14 residues in the CDR3. Germline CDR1 and CDR2: SGHRS and YFSETQ. CDR3 nucleotide sequence: TGCGCCAGCAGCTCCGGGAGCCTCACAGATACGCAGTATTTT. Protein sequence: CASSSGSLTDTQYF.

In its sample, this clonotype was seen a few times. As DNA, the CDR3 is TGTGCCAGCAGTACCACAGGGTTCACTGAAGCTTTCTTT. It is translated as CASSTTGFTEAFF. The chain carries TRBV6-6 and TRBJ1-1; TRBD1 is a possible D gene (6 bases). The CDR3 has 13 amino acids. Germline-derived CDR1 and CDR2 are MNHNY and SVGAGI (reference sequence). V lost 5 bases, J lost 4 bases, and 11 bases lay in between.

This clonotype was recorded many times. The chain has TRBV7-2 and TRBJ2-7; no definite D call. Per germline, CDR1 SGHTA and CDR2 FQGNSA. V was cut by 5 bases and J by 2 bases, with 22 bases left in between. The CDR3 is made up of 17 amino acids. The CDR3 region has the DNA TGTGCCAGCAGCCAAAGGGCCTCTGGGATCAAGGCCTACGAGCAGTACTTC. This sequence encodes CASSQRASGIKAYEQYF. The variable domain in full, completed from reference TRBV7-2 and TRBJ2-7, reads GAGVSQSPSNKVTEKGKDVELRCDPISGHTALYWYRQSLGQGLEFLIYFQGNSAPDKSGLPSDRFSAERTGGSVSTLTIQRTQQEDSAVYLCASSQRASGIKAYEQYFGPGTRLTVT.

This clonotype was picked up many times. V usage is TRBV7-2 and J usage is TRBJ1-1; the match to TRBD1 covers 7 bases. Germline V CDR1 and CDR2: SGHTA, FQGNSA. The length of the CDR3 is 13 residues. V lost 4 bases and J lost 4; bases outside the gene matches: 3. Here the CDR3 DNA reads TGTGCCAGCAGCTATGGACAGGTCACTGAAGCTTTCTTT. It is translated as CASSYGQVTEAFF.

The gene calls are TRBV4-2 and TRBJ2-1; 14 nucleotides align to TRBD2. The V gene's germline CDR1 is LGHNA and CDR2 YNFKEQ. This CDR3 has 16 residues. Trimming took 9 bases from V and 2 from J; bases not matched to a gene: 6. The CDR3 DNA reads as TGTGCCAGTGGACTAGCGGGGGGCCAAACCTACAATGAGCAGTTCTTC. As protein: CASGLAGGQTYNEQFF.